This T cell receptor (beta chain) was recorded in a study of shared clonotypes between healthy human individuals. Study information: Each donor's CD4 naive and CD4 memory cells filled three plates apiece, CD8 naive two, and CD8 memory one.

Concerning this clone: Its antigen is currently unknown.

The CDR3 covers 14 residues. Germline-derived CDR1 and CDR2 are SNHLY and FYNNEI. V was clipped by 6 bases and J by 2 bases, with 12 bases between them. Assay used: immunoSEQ multiplex PCR; TCRdb lists only in-frame clones, some missing. Of over 750,000 clones listed, approximately 96% are singletons. CD45RO-negative cells were positively selected for CCR7, leaving out terminally differentiated effector memory CD45RA+ cells. Study-level results: With few donors, the genetic and exposure-history diversity represented was limited.

This clonotype originated in a man aged 30 to 39 in good health. This rearrangement joins TRBV2 to TRBJ2-3, with D possibly being TRBD1 (6 bases). The material sequenced was naive CD8+ T cells sorted from blood. CDR3 sequence reads: CASRAWGPTDTQYF. In DNA form, the CDR3 reads TGTGCCAGCAGGGCGTGGGGGCCCACAGATACGCAGTATTTT.